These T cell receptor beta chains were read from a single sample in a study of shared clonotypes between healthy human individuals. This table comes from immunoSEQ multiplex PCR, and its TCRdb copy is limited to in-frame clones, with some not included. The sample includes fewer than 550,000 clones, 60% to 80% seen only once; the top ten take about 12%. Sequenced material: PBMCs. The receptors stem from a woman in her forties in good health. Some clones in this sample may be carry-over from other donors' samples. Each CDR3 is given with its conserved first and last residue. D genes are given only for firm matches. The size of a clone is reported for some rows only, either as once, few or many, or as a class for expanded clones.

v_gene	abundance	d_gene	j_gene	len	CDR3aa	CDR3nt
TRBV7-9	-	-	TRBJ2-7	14	CASSLQARTHEQYF	TGTGCCAGCAGCTTACAGGCCCGTACGCACGAGCAGTACTTC
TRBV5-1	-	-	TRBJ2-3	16	CASSLALDGATDTQYF	TGCGCCAGCAGCTTGGCCCTGGATGGGGCCACAGATACGCAGTATTTT
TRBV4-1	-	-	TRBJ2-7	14	CASSRDDSSYEQYF	TGCGCCAGCAGCCGAGACGACAGCTCCTACGAGCAGTACTTC
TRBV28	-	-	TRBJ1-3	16	CASSTNIRGSGNTIYF	TGTGCCAGCAGCACGAACATCCGGGGCTCTGGAAACACCATATATTTT
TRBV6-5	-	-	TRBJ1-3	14	CASRPASSGNTIYF	TGTGCCAGCAGGCCAGCAAGCTCTGGAAACACCATATATTTT
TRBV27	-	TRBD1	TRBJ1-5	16	CASSLRWQGAGQPQHF	TGTGCCAGCAGTTTAAGGTGGCAGGGGGCCGGTCAGCCCCAGCATTTT
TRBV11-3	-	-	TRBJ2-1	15	CASSRDSTSYNEQFF	TGTGCCAGCAGCCGCGACTCAACATCCTACAATGAGCAGTTCTTC
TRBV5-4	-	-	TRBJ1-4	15	CASSPGGQPDEKLFF	TGTGCCAGCAGCCCCGGTGGGCAACCGGATGAAAAACTGTTTTTT
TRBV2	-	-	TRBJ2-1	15	CASSPGLLRGNEQFF	TGTGCCAGCAGTCCGGGGCTACTACGGGGCAATGAGCAGTTCTTC
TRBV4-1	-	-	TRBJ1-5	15	CASSQEQIHQQPQHF	TGCGCCAGCAGCCAAGAACAGATCCATCAACAGCCCCAGCATTTT
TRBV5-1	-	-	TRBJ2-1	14	CASSLATTYNEQFF	TGCGCCAGCAGCTTAGCGACTACCTACAATGAGCAGTTCTTC
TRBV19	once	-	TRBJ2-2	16	CASSLIGATNTGELFF	TGTGCCAGTAGTCTTATAGGGGCGACGAACACCGGGGAGCTGTTTTTT
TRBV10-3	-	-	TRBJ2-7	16	CAISESGTTTSYEQYF	TGTGCCATCAGTGAGTCGGGTACGACTACCTCCTACGAGCAGTACTTC
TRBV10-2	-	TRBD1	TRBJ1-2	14	CASTRAGQAYGYTF	TGCGCCAGCACTAGGGCAGGACAGGCGTATGGCTACACCTTC
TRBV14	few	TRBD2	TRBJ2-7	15	CASSLLGREAYEQYF	TGTGCCAGCAGCCTCCTGGGCCGGGAGGCCTACGAGCAGTACTTC
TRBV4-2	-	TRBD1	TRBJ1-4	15	CASSQSGTGNEKLFF	TGTGCCAGCAGCCAATCCGGGACAGGGAATGAAAAACTGTTTTTT
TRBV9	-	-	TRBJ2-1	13	CASSRDFDNEQFF	TGTGCCAGCAGCCGGGACTTCGACAATGAGCAGTTCTTC
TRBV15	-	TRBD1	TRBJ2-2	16	CATSRDGTAITGELFF	TGTGCCACCAGCAGAGATGGGACAGCCATAACCGGGGAGCTGTTTTTT
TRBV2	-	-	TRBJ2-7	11	CASSGAYEQYF	TGTGCCAGCAGTGGAGCCTACGAGCAGTACTTC
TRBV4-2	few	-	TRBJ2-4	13	CASSLDSRELQYF	TGTGCCAGCAGCCTAGACTCCCGGGAGCTTCAGTACTTC
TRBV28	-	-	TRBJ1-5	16	CASSLLALLADLPQHF	TGTGCCAGCAGTTTATTGGCCCTGTTGGCAGATTTACCCCAGCATTTT
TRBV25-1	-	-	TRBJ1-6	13	CASTRDFNSPLHF	TGTGCCAGCACCCGGGACTTTAATTCACCCCTCCACTTT
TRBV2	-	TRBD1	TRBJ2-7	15	CASRQGQGATYEQYF	TGTGCCAGCAGGCAGGGACAGGGAGCCACCTACGAGCAGTACTTC
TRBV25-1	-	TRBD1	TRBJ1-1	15	CASTRQGRVDTEAFF	TGTGCCAGCACCCGACAGGGAAGAGTTGACACTGAAGCTTTCTTT
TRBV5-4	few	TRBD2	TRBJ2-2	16	CASSFWREGNTGELFF	TGTGCCAGCAGCTTTTGGCGGGAGGGGAACACCGGGGAGCTGTTTTTT
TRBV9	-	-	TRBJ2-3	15	CASSVVGSSTDTQYF	TGTGCCAGCAGCGTAGTCGGCTCTAGCACAGATACGCAGTATTTT
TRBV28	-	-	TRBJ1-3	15	CASSPQASIWNTIYF	TGTGCCAGCAGTCCTCAGGCTTCGATCTGGAACACCATATATTTT
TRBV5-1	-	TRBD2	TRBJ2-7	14	CASSFTSGAYEQYF	TGCGCCAGCAGCTTTACTAGCGGAGCCTACGAGCAGTACTTC
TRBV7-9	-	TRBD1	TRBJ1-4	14	CASSLAGGNEKLFF	TGTGCCAGCAGCTTAGCAGGGGGCAATGAAAAACTGTTTTTT
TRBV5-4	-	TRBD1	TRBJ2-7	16	CASSLGGGDRGREQYF	TGTGCCAGCAGCTTGGGGGGCGGGGACAGGGGGCGAGAGCAGTACTTC
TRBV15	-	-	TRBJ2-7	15	CATSRDPTGPYEQYF	TGTGCCACCAGCAGAGACCCGACAGGACCCTACGAGCAGTACTTC
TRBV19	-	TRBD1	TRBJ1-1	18	CASSINPRDRGGNTEAFF	TGTGCCAGTAGTATAAACCCCCGGGACAGGGGGGGGAACACTGAAGCTTTCTTT
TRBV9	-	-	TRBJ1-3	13	CASQPATGNTIYF	TGTGCCAGCCAGCCAGCAACTGGAAACACCATATATTTT
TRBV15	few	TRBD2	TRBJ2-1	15	CATSRTSATNNEQFF	TGTGCCACCAGCAGAACTAGCGCGACCAACAATGAGCAGTTCTTC
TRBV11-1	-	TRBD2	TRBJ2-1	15	CASSQLAPPSNEQFF	TGTGCCAGCAGTCAACTAGCGCCTCCCTCCAATGAGCAGTTCTTC
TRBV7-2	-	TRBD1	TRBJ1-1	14	CASSFKGANTEAFF	TGTGCCAGCAGCTTTAAGGGGGCTAACACTGAAGCTTTCTTT
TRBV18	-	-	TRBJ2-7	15	CASSPQEGTYYEQYF	TGTGCCAGCTCACCACAGGAGGGGACCTACTACGAGCAGTACTTC
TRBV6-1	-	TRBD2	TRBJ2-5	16	CASSGQGVGLLETQYF	TGTGCCAGCAGTGGTCAGGGAGTGGGACTATTGGAGACCCAGTACTTC
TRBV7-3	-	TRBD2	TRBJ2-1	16	CASSKSSGGYYNEQFF	TGTGCCAGCAGCAAAAGTAGCGGGGGTTACTACAATGAGCAGTTCTTC
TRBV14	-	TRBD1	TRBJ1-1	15	CASSPYRGRNTEAFF	TGTGCCAGCAGCCCGTACAGGGGGCGGAACACTGAAGCTTTCTTT
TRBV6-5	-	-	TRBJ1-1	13	CASREDRNTEAFF	TGTGCCAGCAGAGAAGACCGGAACACTGAAGCTTTCTTT
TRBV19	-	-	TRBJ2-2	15	CASSIRDLDTGELFF	TGTGCCAGTAGTATAAGGGACCTGGACACCGGGGAGCTGTTTTTT
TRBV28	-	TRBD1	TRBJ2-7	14	CASSPGTGRHEQYF	TGTGCCAGCAGTCCAGGGACAGGTCGCCACGAGCAGTACTTC
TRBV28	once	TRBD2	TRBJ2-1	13	CATGTTSYNEQFF	TGTGCCACCGGGACTACTTCCTACAATGAGCAGTTCTTC
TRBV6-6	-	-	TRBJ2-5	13	CASSSPSRWTQYF	TGTGCCAGCAGTTCCCCCTCACGGTGGACCCAGTACTTC
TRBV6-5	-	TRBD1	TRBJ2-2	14	CASRRDRGPGELFF	TGTGCCAGCAGGCGGGACAGGGGGCCCGGGGAGCTGTTTTTT
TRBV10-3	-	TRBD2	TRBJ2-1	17	CAISESTSGRAYNEQFF	TGTGCCATCAGTGAGTCGACTAGCGGGAGGGCTTACAATGAGCAGTTCTTC
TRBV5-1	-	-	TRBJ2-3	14	CASSLFWGADTQYF	TGCGCCAGCAGCTTGTTTTGGGGTGCAGATACGCAGTATTTT
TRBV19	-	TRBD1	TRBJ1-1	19	CASWGGQGARVRLNTEAFF	TGTGCCAGTTGGGGGGGCCAGGGGGCGAGAGTCCGCCTGAACACTGAAGCTTTCTTT
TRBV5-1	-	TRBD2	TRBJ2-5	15	CASSFRAGAQETQYF	TGCGCCAGCAGCTTTAGGGCGGGAGCCCAAGAGACCCAGTACTTC